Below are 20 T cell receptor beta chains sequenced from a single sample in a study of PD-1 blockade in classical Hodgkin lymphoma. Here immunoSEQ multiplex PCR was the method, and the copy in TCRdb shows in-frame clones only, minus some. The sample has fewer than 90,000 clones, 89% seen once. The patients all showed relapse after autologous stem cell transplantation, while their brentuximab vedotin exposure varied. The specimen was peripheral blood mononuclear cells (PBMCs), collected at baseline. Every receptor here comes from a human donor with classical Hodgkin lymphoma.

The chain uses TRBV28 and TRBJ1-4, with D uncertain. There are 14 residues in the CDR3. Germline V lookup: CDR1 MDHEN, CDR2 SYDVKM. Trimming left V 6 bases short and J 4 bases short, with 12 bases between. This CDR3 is CASSRTGYNEKLFF. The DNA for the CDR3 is TGTGCCAGCAGCCGGACGGGCTATAATGAAAAACTGTTTTTT.

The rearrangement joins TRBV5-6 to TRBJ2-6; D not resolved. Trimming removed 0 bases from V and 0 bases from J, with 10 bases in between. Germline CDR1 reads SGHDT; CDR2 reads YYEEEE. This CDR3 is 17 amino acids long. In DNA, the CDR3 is TGTGCCAGCAGCTTGGCCGGACGGCTCTCTGGGGCCAACGTCCTGACTTTC. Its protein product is CASSLAGRLSGANVLTF.

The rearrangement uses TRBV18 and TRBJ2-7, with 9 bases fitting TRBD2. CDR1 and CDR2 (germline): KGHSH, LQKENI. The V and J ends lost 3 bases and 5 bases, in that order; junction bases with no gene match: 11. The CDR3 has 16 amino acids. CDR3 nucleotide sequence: TGTGCCAGCTCACCTCTTGTTAGCGGGAGCTTCCACGAGCAGTACTTC. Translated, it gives CASSPLVSGSFHEQYF.

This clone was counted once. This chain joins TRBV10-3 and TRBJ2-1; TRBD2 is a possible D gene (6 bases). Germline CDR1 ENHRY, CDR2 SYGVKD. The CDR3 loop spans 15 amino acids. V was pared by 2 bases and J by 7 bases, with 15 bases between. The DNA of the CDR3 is TGTGCCATCAGTGAGCCCCCGGGGGAGAGAAATGAGCAGTTCTTC. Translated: CAISEPPGERNEQFF.

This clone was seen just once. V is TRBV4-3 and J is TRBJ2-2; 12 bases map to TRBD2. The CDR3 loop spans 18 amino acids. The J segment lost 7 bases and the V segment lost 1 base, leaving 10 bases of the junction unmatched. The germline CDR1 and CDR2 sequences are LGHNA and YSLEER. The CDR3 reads CASSQAGWSSGRVGELFF. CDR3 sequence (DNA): TGCGCCAGCAGCCAAGCTGGGTGGTCTAGCGGGAGGGTCGGGGAGCTGTTTTTT.

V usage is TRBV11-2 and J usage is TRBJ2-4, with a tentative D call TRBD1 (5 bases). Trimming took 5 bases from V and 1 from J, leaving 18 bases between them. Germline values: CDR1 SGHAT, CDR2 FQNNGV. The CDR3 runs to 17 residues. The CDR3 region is CASSLSRGAEAKNIQYF. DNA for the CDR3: TGTGCCAGCAGCCTATCACGTGGGGCGGAGGCCAAAAACATTCAGTACTTC. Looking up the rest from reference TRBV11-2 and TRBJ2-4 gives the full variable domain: EAGVAQSPRYKIIEKRQSVAFWCNPISGHATLYWYQQILGQGPKLLIQFQNNGVVDDSQLPKDRFSAERLKGVDSTLKIQPAKLEDSAVYLCASSLSRGAEAKNIQYFGAGTRLSVL.

The CDR3 DNA follows: TGTGCCAGCAGCTTAGGAAGGGGATACGGGGCCAACGTCCTGACTTTC. Amino acids: CASSLGRGYGANVLTF. The chain carries TRBV11-2 and TRBJ2-6, with D possibly matching TRBD1 (5 bases). This CDR3 is built from 16 residues. Germline V gene lookup returns CDR1 SGHAT and CDR2 FQNNGV. V lost 1 base, J lost 4 bases, and 11 bases lay in between.

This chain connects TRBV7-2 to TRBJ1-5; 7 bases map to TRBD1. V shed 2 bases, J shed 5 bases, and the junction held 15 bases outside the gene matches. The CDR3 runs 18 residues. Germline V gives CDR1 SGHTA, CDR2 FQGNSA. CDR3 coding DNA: TGTGCCAGCAGCTTATATTTGGGGACAGAGGGATTTGATCAGCCCCAGCATTTT. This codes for CASSLYLGTEGFDQPQHF.

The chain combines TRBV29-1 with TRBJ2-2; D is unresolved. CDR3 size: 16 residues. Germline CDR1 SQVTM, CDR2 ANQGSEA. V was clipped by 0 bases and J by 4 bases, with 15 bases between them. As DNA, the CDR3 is TGCAGCGTTGAAGATCAATACAACAGAGCCACCGGGGAGCTGTTTTTT. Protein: CSVEDQYNRATGELFF.

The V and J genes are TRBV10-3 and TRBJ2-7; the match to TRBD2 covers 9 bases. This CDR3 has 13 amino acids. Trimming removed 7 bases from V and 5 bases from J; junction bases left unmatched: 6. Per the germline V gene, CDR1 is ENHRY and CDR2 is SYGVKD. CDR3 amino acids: CAINRAGGDEQYF. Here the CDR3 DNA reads TGTGCCATCAACCGAGCGGGAGGCGACGAGCAGTACTTC.

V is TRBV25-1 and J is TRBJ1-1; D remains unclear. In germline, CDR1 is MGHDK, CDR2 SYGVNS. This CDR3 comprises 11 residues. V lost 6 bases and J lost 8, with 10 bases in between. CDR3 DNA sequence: TGTGCCAGCAGGAGCAGCCGGGAAGCTTTCTTT. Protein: CASRSSREAFF.

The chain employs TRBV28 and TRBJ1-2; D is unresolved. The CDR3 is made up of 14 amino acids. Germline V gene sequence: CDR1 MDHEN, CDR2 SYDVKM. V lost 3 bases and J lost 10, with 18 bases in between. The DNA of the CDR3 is TGTGCCAGCAGTTTTAAAGGGCGGACGGAGGACTACACCTTC. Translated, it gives CASSFKGRTEDYTF.

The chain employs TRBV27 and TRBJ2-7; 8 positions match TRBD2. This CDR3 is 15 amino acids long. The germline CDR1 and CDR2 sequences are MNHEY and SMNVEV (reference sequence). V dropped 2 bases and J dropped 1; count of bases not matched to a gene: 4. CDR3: CASSLIGGRSYEQYF. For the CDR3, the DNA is TGTGCCAGCAGTTTAATTGGCGGGAGGTCCTACGAGCAGTACTTC.

In DNA, the CDR3 is TGTGCCAGCAGCTTCGGGTCTTGGTACCAAGAGACCCAGTACTTC. This gives the protein CASSFGSWYQETQYF. This chain uses TRBV4-2 with TRBJ2-5; D unresolved. Germline V CDR1 and CDR2: LGHNA, YNFKEQ. Trimming removed 5 bases from V and 0 bases from J, with 13 bases in between. The CDR3 covers 15 residues.

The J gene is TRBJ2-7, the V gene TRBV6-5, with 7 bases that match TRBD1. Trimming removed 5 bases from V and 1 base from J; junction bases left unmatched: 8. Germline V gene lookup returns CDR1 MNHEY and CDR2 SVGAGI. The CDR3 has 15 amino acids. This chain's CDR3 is CASSPRQGVSYEQYF. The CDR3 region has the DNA TGTGCCAGCAGTCCCCGACAGGGAGTGTCCTACGAGCAGTACTTC.

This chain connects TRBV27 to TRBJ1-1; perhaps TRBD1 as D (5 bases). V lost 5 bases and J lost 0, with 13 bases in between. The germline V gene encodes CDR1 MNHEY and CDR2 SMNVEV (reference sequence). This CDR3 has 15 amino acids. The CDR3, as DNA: TGTGCCAGCAGTCCGATAGAGACAGTGAACACTGAAGCTTTCTTT. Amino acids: CASSPIETVNTEAFF.

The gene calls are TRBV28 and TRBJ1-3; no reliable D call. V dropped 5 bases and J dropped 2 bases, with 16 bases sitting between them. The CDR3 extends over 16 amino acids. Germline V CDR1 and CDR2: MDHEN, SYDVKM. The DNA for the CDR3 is TGTGCCAGCAGTCTACAAGGAAATGGGGCTGGAAACACCATATATTTT. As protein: CASSLQGNGAGNTIYF.

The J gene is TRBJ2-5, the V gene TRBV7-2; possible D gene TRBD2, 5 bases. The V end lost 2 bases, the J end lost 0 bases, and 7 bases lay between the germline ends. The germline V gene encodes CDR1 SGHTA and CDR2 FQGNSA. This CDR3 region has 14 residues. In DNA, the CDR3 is TGTGCCAGCAGCTTATACGGGAACCAAGAGACCCAGTACTTC. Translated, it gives CASSLYGNQETQYF.

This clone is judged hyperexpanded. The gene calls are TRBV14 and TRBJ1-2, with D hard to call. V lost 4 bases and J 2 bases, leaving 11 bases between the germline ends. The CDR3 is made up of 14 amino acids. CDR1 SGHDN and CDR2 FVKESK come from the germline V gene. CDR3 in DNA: TGTGCCAGCAGCCCCCTATCGGACAACTATGGCTACACCTTC. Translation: CASSPLSDNYGYTF.

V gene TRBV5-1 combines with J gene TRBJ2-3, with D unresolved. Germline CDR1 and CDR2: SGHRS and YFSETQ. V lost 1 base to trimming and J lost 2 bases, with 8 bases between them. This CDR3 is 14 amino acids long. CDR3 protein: CASSLSSITDTQYF. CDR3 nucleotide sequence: TGCGCCAGCAGCTTGAGTTCCATCACAGATACGCAGTATTTT.